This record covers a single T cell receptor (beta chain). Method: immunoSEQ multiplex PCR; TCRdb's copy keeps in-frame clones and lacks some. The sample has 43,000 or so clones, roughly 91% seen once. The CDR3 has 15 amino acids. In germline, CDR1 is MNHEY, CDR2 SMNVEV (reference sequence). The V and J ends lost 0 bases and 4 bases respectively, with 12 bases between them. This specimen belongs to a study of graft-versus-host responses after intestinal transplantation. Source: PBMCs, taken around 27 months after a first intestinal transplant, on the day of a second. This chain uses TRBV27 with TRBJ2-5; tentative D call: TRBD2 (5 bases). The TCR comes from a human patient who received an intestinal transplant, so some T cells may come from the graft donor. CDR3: CASSLSWLAGETQYF. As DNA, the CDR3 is TGTGCCAGCAGTTTATCGTGGCTAGCCGGAGAGACCCAGTACTTC.